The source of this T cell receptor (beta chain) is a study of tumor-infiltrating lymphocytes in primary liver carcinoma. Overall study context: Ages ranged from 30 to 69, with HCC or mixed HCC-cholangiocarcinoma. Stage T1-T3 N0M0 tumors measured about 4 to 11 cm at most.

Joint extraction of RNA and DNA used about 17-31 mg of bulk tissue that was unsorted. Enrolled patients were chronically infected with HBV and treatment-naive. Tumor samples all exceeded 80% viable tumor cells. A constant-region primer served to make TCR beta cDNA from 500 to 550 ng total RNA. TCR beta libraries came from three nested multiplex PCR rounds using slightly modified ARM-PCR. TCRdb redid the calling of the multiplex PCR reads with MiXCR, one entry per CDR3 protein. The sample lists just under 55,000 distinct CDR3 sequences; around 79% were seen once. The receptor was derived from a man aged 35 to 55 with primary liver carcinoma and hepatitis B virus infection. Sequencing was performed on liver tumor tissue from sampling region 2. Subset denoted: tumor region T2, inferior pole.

In nucleotides, the CDR3 is TGTGCCAGCAGCCAATATAGCGGGTTTACCTATGATCAGTACTTC. Its translation is CASSQYSGFTYDQYF. V is TRBV14 and J is TRBJ2-7; 7 bases line up with TRBD2. Germline CDR1 is SGHDN and CDR2 is FVKESK. The ends lost 2 bases at V and 10 bases at J; junction bases unmatched: 14. The CDR3 is 15 residues long. Filled out from reference TRBV14 and TRBJ2-7, the complete variable domain reads EAGVTQFPSHSVIEKGQTVTLRCDPISGHDNLYWYRRVMGKEIKFLLHFVKESKQDESGMPNNRFLAERTGGTYSTLKVQPAELEDSGVYFCASSQYSGFTYDQYFGPGTRLTVT.